Below, 17 T cell receptor beta chains from the same sample are listed, as sequenced in a study of CD8+ T cells in alopecia areata. Treatment described: oral pan-JAK inhibitor, 5-10 mg twice daily. Isolated RNA was reverse transcribed into cDNA used as the sequencing template. Profiled with immunoSEQ multiplex PCR; TCRdb holds only in-frame clones, not every one. The sample contains about 100,000 clones, roughly 60% of which appear only once. The specimen comprised CD8+ T cells sorted from blood, sampled at approximately week 56, from a patient treated with tofacitinib. All receptors come from a human donor with alopecia areata.

This chain connects TRBV2 to TRBJ1-1; D perhaps matches TRBD1 (5 bases). Trimming removed 8 bases from V and 6 bases from J, with 10 bases in between. This CDR3 spans 11 amino acids. The V gene's germline CDR1 is SNHLY and CDR2 FYNNEI. Written as DNA, the CDR3 is TGTGCCAGCGGGGGGGAGTCTGAAGCTTTCTTT. The encoded protein is CASGGESEAFF.

The J gene is TRBJ2-5, the V gene TRBV9; D remains ambiguous. Between the trimmed V and J ends, which lost 4 bases and 6 bases, there was a span of 13 bases. The length of the CDR3 is 13 residues. Germline V gives CDR1 SGDLS, CDR2 YYNGEE. The CDR3, as DNA: TGTGCCAGCAGCCTCGAGCCGACGAAGACCCAGTACTTC. It yields the protein CASSLEPTKTQYF.

A few counts support this clone. This sequence joins TRBV30 and TRBJ2-3; no definite D call. The CDR3 loop spans 14 amino acids. Trimming removed 0 bases at V and 2 bases at J, with 9 bases between. The germline CDR1 and CDR2 sequences are GTSNPN and SVGIG (reference sequence). The DNA for the CDR3 is TGTGCCTGGAGTGTTTTGGAAAACACAGATACGCAGTATTTT. It encodes CAWSVLENTDTQYF.

This clone was picked up a small number of times. The chain recombines TRBV4-2 with TRBJ2-3; 8 bases map to TRBD2. Trimming took 4 bases from V and 4 from J; bases not matched to a gene: 4. The CDR3 has 14 amino acids. Germline-derived CDR1 and CDR2 are LGHNA and YNFKEQ. The CDR3 coding sequence is TGTGCCAGCAGCCCGGGGGGGCCTGCAGATACGCAGTATTTT. Encoded protein: CASSPGGPADTQYF.

The table lists this clone with many counts. The V call is TRBV7-2, the J call TRBJ1-1; the match to TRBD1 covers 10 bases. V dropped 4 bases and J dropped 5; count of bases not matched to a gene: 7. Germline values: CDR1 SGHTA, CDR2 FQGNSA. This CDR3 has 15 residues. The CDR3 is CASSSRRTGGTEAFF. Written as DNA, the CDR3 is TGTGCCAGCAGCTCGAGAAGGACAGGGGGAACTGAAGCTTTCTTT. The full variable domain, completed using reference TRBV7-2 and TRBJ1-1, is GAGVSQSPSNKVTEKGKDVELRCDPISGHTALYWYRQSLGQGLEFLIYFQGNSAPDKSGLPSDRFSAERTGGSVSTLTIQRTQQEDSAVYLCASSSRRTGGTEAFFGQGTRLTVV.

This clone was seen more than once but under ten times. The chain uses TRBV5-1 and TRBJ1-1, with no clear D. The germline gives CDR1 SGHRS, CDR2 YFSETQ. The CDR3 is made up of 14 amino acids. V gave up 8 bases and J gave up 7 bases, with 21 bases separating them. The CDR3 loop reads CASVTEDPRDEAFF. The CDR3, as DNA: TGCGCCAGTGTGACGGAAGACCCGAGAGATGAAGCTTTCTTT.

The chain couples TRBV9 to TRBJ2-3; TRBD2 matches 11 bases. The V gene's germline CDR1 is SGDLS and CDR2 YYNGEE. The CDR3 totals 17 residues. The ends lost 4 bases at V and 4 bases at J; junction bases unmatched: 11. CDR3 amino acids: CASSPRTSGPLSDTQYF. CDR3 nucleotides: TGTGCCAGCAGCCCCAGGACTAGCGGGCCGCTCTCAGATACGCAGTATTTT.

V and J are TRBV13 and TRBJ1-1; D may be TRBD1 (6 bases). This CDR3 has 15 amino acids. V was clipped by 0 bases and J by 8 bases, with 16 bases between them. The germline V gene encodes CDR1 PRHDT and CDR2 FYEKMQ (reference sequence). Here the CDR3 reads CASSLGRGRGSEAFF. CDR3 nucleotides: TGTGCCAGCAGCTTAGGCCGGGGTAGGGGGTCCGAAGCTTTCTTT.

The rearrangement joins TRBV29-1 to TRBJ1-2; D unresolved. The length of the CDR3 is 14 residues. Germline lookup yields CDR1 SQVTM and CDR2 ANQGSEA. With 3 bases removed from V and 5 bases from J, the gap between germline ends came to 16 bases. The CDR3 DNA sequence: TGCAGCGTTGACCTGCAGGCCCAAGGGTATGGCTACACCTTC. This sequence encodes CSVDLQAQGYGYTF. The full variable domain, in which reference TRBV29-1 and TRBJ1-2 provide the parts outside the CDR3, is SAVISQKPSRDICQRGTSLTIQCQVDSQVTMMFWYRQQPGQSLTLIATANQGSEATYESGFVIDKFPISRPNLTFSTLTVSNMSPEDSSIYLCSVDLQAQGYGYTFGSGTRLTVV.

The gene calls are TRBV13 and TRBJ1-4; 9 nucleotides align to TRBD1. V gave up 4 bases and J gave up 8 bases; unmatched junction bases: 5. Germline V gene sequence: CDR1 PRHDT, CDR2 FYEKMQ (reference sequence). The CDR3 is made up of 14 amino acids. The CDR3 sequence: CASSSTGGEEKLFF. In DNA, the CDR3 is TGTGCCAGCAGCTCTACAGGGGGCGAGGAAAAACTGTTTTTT.

The chain carries TRBV10-3 and TRBJ1-1; TRBD1 might be the D (6 bases). This CDR3 has 13 residues. The V gene lost 6 bases and the J gene lost 6 bases, with 14 bases spanning the gap. Germline lookup yields CDR1 ENHRY and CDR2 SYGVKD. CDR3 sequence reads: CAISPRGVAEAFF. The CDR3 coding sequence is TGTGCCATCAGCCCCAGGGGTGTTGCTGAAGCTTTCTTT.

The chain couples TRBV11-2 to TRBJ2-1, with 11 bases matching TRBD2. From germline, CDR1 is SGHAT and CDR2 FQNNGV. After removal of 7 bases from V and 12 bases from J, the junction contained 14 bases not matched to a gene. This CDR3 has 15 residues. The CDR3 is CASTLSSGGRVGQFF. The CDR3 DNA sequence: TGTGCCAGCACCCTCTCTAGCGGGGGGCGCGTTGGGCAGTTCTTC.

The chain has TRBV7-2 and TRBJ1-6, with 7 bases that match TRBD1. The germline V gene has CDR1 SGHTA and CDR2 FQGNSA. With 4 bases clipped from V and 10 bases from J, the junction kept 4 bases outside the gene matches. The CDR3 is 13 residues long. The CDR3 DNA reads as TGTGCCAGCAGCTCTACAGGGGTCTCACCCCTCCACTTT. This translates into CASSSTGVSPLHF.

The genes are TRBV15 and TRBJ2-5; TRBD1 aligns across 10 bases. With V trimmed by 8 bases and J by 5 bases, 5 bases remained unmatched. There are 13 residues in the CDR3. From germline, CDR1 is LNHNV and CDR2 YYDKDF (reference sequence). For the CDR3, the DNA is TGTGCCACCTATGGGACAGGGGCCGAGACCCAGTACTTC. This translates into CATYGTGAETQYF.

CDR3 residues: CASSLARDYEQYF. CDR3 DNA sequence: TGTGCCAGCAGCCTCGCCCGGGACTACGAGCAGTACTTC. This sequence joins TRBV2 and TRBJ2-7; the D gene is possibly TRBD2 (5 bases). The CDR3 spans 13 residues. Trimming shortened V by 6 bases and J by 3 bases, and 12 bases separated the two germline ends. The germline CDR1 and CDR2 sequences are SNHLY and FYNNEI.

The V call is TRBV30, the J call TRBJ1-5; 8 positions match TRBD1. Trimming removed 4 bases from V and 5 bases from J; junction bases left unmatched: 4. This CDR3 comprises 13 residues. Germline V gene data show CDR1 as GTSNPN and CDR2 as SVGIG (reference sequence). The CDR3 DNA reads as TGTGCCTGGAATTCAGGGGGCCATCAGCCCCAGCATTTT. Protein: CAWNSGGHQPQHF.

In its sample, this clone was seen a few times. The chain carries TRBV4-1 and TRBJ2-4; D might be TRBD2 (7 bases). Trimming stripped 2 bases from V and 8 bases from J, with 19 bases between. The CDR3 covers 16 residues. The V gene's germline CDR1 is MGHRA and CDR2 YSYEKL. CDR3 DNA sequence: TGCGCCAGCAGCCAAAACCCCCGGGGGAGGGGGGACATTCAGTACTTC. It translates to CASSQNPRGRGDIQYF.